Below, one T cell receptor (beta chain) is given with its context. What it binds is not known. Per the germline V gene, CDR1 is ENHRY and CDR2 is SYGVKD. The CDR3 is made up of 14 amino acids. J gave up 5 bases and V 6 bases, and 7 bases lay outside the gene matches. The data originate from a study of T-cell reconstitution after alpha-beta-depleted transplantation in children. Study findings and constraints: The authors attributed T-cell counts and diversity one year after transplant mostly to newly produced T cells. By about two months after transplant, alpha-beta T cells reportedly arose from several hundred graft clones that had expanded.

A library of TCRbeta sequences, prepared with unique molecular identifiers, was generated. TCRdb re-called the PCR reads with MiXCR, one entry per CDR3 protein. The sample lists 250,000 to 350,000 distinct CDR3 sequences; around 25% were seen once. The chain has TRBV10-3 and TRBJ2-7, with 10 bases identical to TRBD1. The TCR sequence derives from a male patient aged 10-17 years who had a stem cell transplant for acute lymphoblastic leukemia, so the T cells may come from the graft donor. Here the sequenced sample was PBMCs, mostly from graft donor cells, taken 180 days after TCRalphabeta/CD19-depleted stem cell transplant. Written as DNA, the CDR3 is TGTGCCATCAGCCCGGGACAGGGGTTCCACGAGCAGTACTTC. Translated, it gives CAISPGQGFHEQYF.